Sequencing of this T cell receptor beta chain was carried out in a study of neurological immune-mediated disorders. 5'RACE employing 10-nucleotide random UMIs yielded the cDNA. Over 160 million TCR-beta sequences from 15-18 subjects came out of each sequencing run. TCRdb analysed the 5' RACE reads with MiXCR anew, one entry per CDR3 protein. Among tens of thousands of distinct CDR3 sequences, 6% to 8.5% were seen once, and the ten largest hold less than 4.5%. This clonotype is medium-sized within its sample. Healthy controls comprised blood bank volunteers in Maryland, USA. Unsorted libraries were generated from 2 million PBMCs held at -80 degrees C. The germline V and J ends were trimmed by 0 bases and 4 bases, with 15 bases remaining between them. There are 16 residues in the CDR3. Germline V CDR1 and CDR2: LGHNA, YNFKEQ.

This rearrangement joins TRBV4-2 to TRBJ2-5; possibly TRBD1 or TRBD2 for D (5 bases each). The receptor's source is a woman aged 40-49 years in good health. The sample taken for sequencing was PBMCs. The CDR3 coding sequence is TGTGCCAGCAGCCAAGATTCGATCGAGGGACGAGAGACCCAGTACTTC. This gives the protein CASSQDSIEGRETQYF.